These T cell receptor beta chains were read from a single sample in a study of blood T cell repertoires in COVID-19. Data came from immunoSEQ multiplex PCR; TCRdb stores just in-frame clones and leaves some out. The table includes approximately 150,000 clones, roughly 88% detected once. Material: PBMCs or T cells enriched from blood (not recorded which). These receptors all come from a man aged 70-80 years who had been exposed to COVID-19. Both conserved end residues are part of each CDR3. A D gene is named only where the DNA matches it firmly. Clone size is stated in some rows and not others, as once, few, many or a class when expanded.

>TRBV6-5|.|TRBJ2-1|TRBD1
TGTGCCAGCAGTTACCCCGACAGGGTAGATGAGCAGTTCTTC
CASSYPDRVDEQFF
>TRBV3-1/TRBV3-2|few|TRBJ2-5|TRBD2
TGTGCCAGCAGCCAAGATCTCGGGCGGGGGGTATGCCAAGAGACCCAGTACTTC
CASSQDLGRGVCQETQYF
>TRBV7-2|.|TRBJ1-1|TRBD1
TGTGCCAGCAGCTTCTCTCGACAGGGAAGGGCGAGCACTGAAGCTTTCTTT
CASSFSRQGRASTEAFF
>TRBV5-1|.|TRBJ2-7|TRBD1
TGCGCCAGCAGCTTCGGGACAGGGATATACGAGCAGTACTTC
CASSFGTGIYEQYF
>TRBV9|.|TRBJ2-5|.
TGTGCCAGCAGCGTTAGCCCCCAGGGGAGTTCGGAGACCCAGTACTTC
CASSVSPQGSSETQYF
>TRBV6-6|.|TRBJ1-5|.
TGTGCCATTTCCCAGGGCAGGGGAAGCTATCAGCCCCAGCATTTT
CAISQGRGSYQPQHF
>TRBV6-1|.|TRBJ1-2|.
TGTGCCAGCAGTGAAGCTCCGTCAGGCACCGGCTATGGCTACACCTTC
CASSEAPSGTGYGYTF
>TRBV4-1|.|TRBJ2-7|.
TGCGCCAGCAGCCAACCTAGGGGGAAGCAGTACTTC
CASSQPRGKQYF
>TRBV7-2|.|TRBJ1-6|.
TGTGCCAGCAGCTCTCCCCGAGAGAGCTCCTATAATTCACCCCTCCACTTT
CASSSPRESSYNSPLHF
>TRBV20-1|.|TRBJ1-2|.
TGCAGTGCTAGTCGGCAGGGTAACTATGGCTACACCTTC
CSASRQGNYGYTF
>TRBV4-1|.|TRBJ1-1|.
TGCGCCAGCAGCCCCATGGGGGGGAACACTGAAGCTTTCTTT
CASSPMGGNTEAFF
>TRBV5-1|.|TRBJ1-3|.
TGCGCCAGCAGCTTCGGACCACAGGCACCTGGAAACACCATATATTTT
CASSFGPQAPGNTIYF
>TRBV25-1|.|TRBJ2-1|TRBD2
TGTGCCAGCAGTGGGGGACTAGCGGGAGTCTACAATGAGCAGTTCTTC
CASSGGLAGVYNEQFF
>TRBV7-9|.|TRBJ1-1|.
TGTGCCAGCAGCTCGCCCGTCAGAACTGAAGCTTTCTTT
CASSSPVRTEAFF
>TRBV6-6|.|TRBJ2-2|TRBD1
TGTGCCAGCAGTCCAACGACAGGGTGGGGTTACACCGGGGAGCTGTTTTTT
CASSPTTGWGYTGELFF
>TRBV28|.|TRBJ2-7|.
TGTGCCAGCAGTTTCTTGAAGGGGTCCTACGAGCAGTACTTC
CASSFLKGSYEQYF
>TRBV7-7|.|TRBJ2-3|.
TGTGCCAGCAGCTTAGACTATTCAGATACGCAGTATTTT
CASSLDYSDTQYF
>TRBV11-3|.|TRBJ1-1|.
TGTGCCAGCAGCTTAGCCGGGGGTCGAGCTTTCTTT
CASSLAGGRAFF